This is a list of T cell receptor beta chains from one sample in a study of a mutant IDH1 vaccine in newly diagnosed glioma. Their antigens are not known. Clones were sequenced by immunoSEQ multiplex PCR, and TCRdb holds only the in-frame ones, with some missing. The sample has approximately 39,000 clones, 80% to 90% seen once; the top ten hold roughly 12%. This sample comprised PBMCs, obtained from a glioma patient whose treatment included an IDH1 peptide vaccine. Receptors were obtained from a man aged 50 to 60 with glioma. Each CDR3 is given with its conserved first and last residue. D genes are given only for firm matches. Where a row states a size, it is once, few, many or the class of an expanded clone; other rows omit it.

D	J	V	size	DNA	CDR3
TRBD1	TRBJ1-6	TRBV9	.	TGTGCCAGCAGCGTAGGGGGGACAGGAAAAGTTCCCCTCCACTTT	CASSVGGTGKVPLHF
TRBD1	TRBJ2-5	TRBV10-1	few	TGCGCCAGCAGCCTACGGGACAGGGAGATTTTGGAGACCCAGTACTTC	CASSLRDREILETQYF
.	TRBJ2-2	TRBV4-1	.	TGCGCCAGCAGCCAAGATGGGGCTAGCGAATACGGGGAGCTGTTTTTT	CASSQDGASEYGELFF
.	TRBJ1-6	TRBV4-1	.	TGCGCCAGCGAGGAACAGGGCTATAATTCACCCCTCCACTTT	CASEEQGYNSPLHF
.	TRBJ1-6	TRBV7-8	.	TGTGCCAGCAGCTTACGAGAGGGGGGTATTAATTCACCCCTCCACTTT	CASSLREGGINSPLHF
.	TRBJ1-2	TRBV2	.	TGTGCCAGCAGTGAAGCGCGGAGAACAATCTATGGCTACACCTTC	CASSEARRTIYGYTF
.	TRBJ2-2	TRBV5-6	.	TGTGCCAGCAGCTTCCCCACCGTCACCGGGGAGCTGTTTTTT	CASSFPTVTGELFF
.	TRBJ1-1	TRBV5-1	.	TGCGCCAGCTTGGGACCGATGAACACTGAAGCTTTCTTT	CASLGPMNTEAFF
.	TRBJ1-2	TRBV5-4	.	TGTGCCAGCAGCTTGGACAGGGTAAACTATGGCTACACCTTC	CASSLDRVNYGYTF
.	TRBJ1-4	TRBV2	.	TGTGCCAGCGTCCGCGGTGGGGCCTTCAATGAAAAACTGTTTTTT	CASVRGGAFNEKLFF
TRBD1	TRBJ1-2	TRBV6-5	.	TGTGCCAGCAGTCCGGACAGGATTCGTGGCTACACCTTC	CASSPDRIRGYTF
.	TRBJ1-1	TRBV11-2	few	TGTGCCAGCAGCTTCAACAGGAACACTGAAGCTTTCTTT	CASSFNRNTEAFF
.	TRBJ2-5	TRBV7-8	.	TGTGCCAGCAGCTTAGAGATGAGCAAGTACCAAGAGACCCAGTACTTC	CASSLEMSKYQETQYF
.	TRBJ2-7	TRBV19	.	TGTGCCAGTAGTAGCGGGACCCCCGGGGAGCAGTACTTC	CASSSGTPGEQYF
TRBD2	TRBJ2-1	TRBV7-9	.	TGTGCCAGCAGCTTAGCGCTAGCGGGAGGTACTGAGCAGTTCTTC	CASSLALAGGTEQFF
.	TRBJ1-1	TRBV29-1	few	TGCAGCGGAACTAATCGAGGGTACACTGAAGCTTTCTTT	CSGTNRGYTEAFF
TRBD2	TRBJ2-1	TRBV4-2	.	TGTGCCAGCAGCGTTCCCGGGACTAGCGGGTACAATGAGCAGTTCTTC	CASSVPGTSGYNEQFF
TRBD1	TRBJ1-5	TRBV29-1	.	TGCAGCGTGACCTCCGGGACAGGGAATCAGCCCCAGCATTTT	CSVTSGTGNQPQHF
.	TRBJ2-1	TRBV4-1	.	TGCGCCAGCAGCCAAGTTGAGGGGAATGAGCAGTTCTTC	CASSQVEGNEQFF
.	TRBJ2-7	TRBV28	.	TGTGCCAGCAGTTCCCCGGGTGGGGGCTCCTACGAGCAGTACTTC	CASSSPGGGSYEQYF
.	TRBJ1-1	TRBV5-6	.	TGTGCCAGCAGCTTCCGGGACACTGAAGCTTTCTTT	CASSFRDTEAFF
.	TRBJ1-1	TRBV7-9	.	TGTGCCAGCAGCCTAACAGGTTTAGAAGCTTTCTTT	CASSLTGLEAFF
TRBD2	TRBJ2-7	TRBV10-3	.	TGTGCCATCAGTGAGTCGTTAGCGGGTTACGAGCAGTACTTC	CAISESLAGYEQYF
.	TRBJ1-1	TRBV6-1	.	TGTGCCAGCAGTGAAGGGCCCACTGAAGCTTTCTTT	CASSEGPTEAFF
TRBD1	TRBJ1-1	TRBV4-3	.	TGCGCCAGCAGCCAGACGGGGACAGGGAACACTGAAGCTTTCTTT	CASSQTGTGNTEAFF
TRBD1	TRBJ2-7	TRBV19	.	TGTGCCAGTAGTTTGGACAGGGATAATTCCTACGAGCAGTACTTC	CASSLDRDNSYEQYF
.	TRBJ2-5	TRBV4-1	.	TGCGCCAGCAGCCAAGAGGGCGGACCTTCAAACGTAGAGACCCAGTACTTC	CASSQEGGPSNVETQYF
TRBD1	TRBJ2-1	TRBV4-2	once	TGTGCCAGCAGCCACGGGACAGACTGGAATGAGCAGTTCTTC	CASSHGTDWNEQFF
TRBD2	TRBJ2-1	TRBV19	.	TGTGCCAGTAGTATCAAGCGGGGGACGTCCTACAATGAGCAGTTCTTC	CASSIKRGTSYNEQFF
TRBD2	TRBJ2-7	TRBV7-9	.	TGTGCCAGCAGCCCGGGACTAGCGAACTACGAGCAGTACTTC	CASSPGLANYEQYF
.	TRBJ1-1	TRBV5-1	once	TGCGCCAGCAGCTGGGCCGGGGGGCGGGTTGAAGCTTTCTTT	CASSWAGGRVEAFF
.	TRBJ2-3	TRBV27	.	TGTGCCAGCAGTTCCAGACAGCAACGCACAGATACGCAGTATTTT	CASSSRQQRTDTQYF
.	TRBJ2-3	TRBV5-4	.	TGTGCCAGCACCCGACAGCACACAGATACGCAGTATTTT	CASTRQHTDTQYF
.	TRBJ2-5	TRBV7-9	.	TGTGCCAGCAGCTTTGTCTCGTACCAAGAGACCCAGTACTTC	CASSFVSYQETQYF
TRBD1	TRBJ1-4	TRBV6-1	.	TGTGCCACGACAGGGCCGGATGAAAAACTGTTTTTT	CATTGPDEKLFF
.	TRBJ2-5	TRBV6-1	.	TGTGCCAGCAGTGGAACAGGGCAAGAGACCCAGTACTTC	CASSGTGQETQYF
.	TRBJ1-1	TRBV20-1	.	TGCAGTGCTAGAGGGGGGAAAGAAGCTTTCTTT	CSARGGKEAFF
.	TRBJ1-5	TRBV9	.	TGTGCCAGCAGCCCCTTTGGCGATCAGCCCCAGCATTTT	CASSPFGDQPQHF
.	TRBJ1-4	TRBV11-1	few	TGTGCCAGCAGCTCGGGGGAAAAACTGTTTTTT	CASSSGEKLFF
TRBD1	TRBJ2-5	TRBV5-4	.	TGTGCCAGCAGCTCGGGACAGAAAGAGACCCAGTACTTC	CASSSGQKETQYF
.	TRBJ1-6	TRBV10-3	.	TGTGCCATCAGTGAAGTGGGGCAGGGATATAATTCACCCCTCCACTTT	CAISEVGQGYNSPLHF
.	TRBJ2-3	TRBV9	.	TGTGCCAGCAGCCCCCGCGGGGCCAGGGGATTCCCGTATTTT	CASSPRGARGFPYF
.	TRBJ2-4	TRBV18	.	TGTGCCAGCTCACTCACGACGGCCAAAAACATTCAGTACTTC	CASSLTTAKNIQYF
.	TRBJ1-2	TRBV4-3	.	TGCGCCAGCAGCCAAGTAGGACCAATGGATGGCTACACCTTC	CASSQVGPMDGYTF
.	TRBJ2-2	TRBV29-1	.	TGCAGCGTTGCGTTTAGCGGAGGAGCCGGGGAGCTGTTTTTT	CSVAFSGGAGELFF
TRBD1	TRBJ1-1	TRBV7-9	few	TGTGCCAGCAGAAGCGGACAGGCGATTGAAGCTTTCTTT	CASRSGQAIEAFF
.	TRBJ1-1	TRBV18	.	TGTGCCAGCTCACAGTTGAACACTGAAGCTTTCTTT	CASSQLNTEAFF
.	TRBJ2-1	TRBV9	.	TGTGCCAGCAGCTTTGGTAATGAGCAGTTCTTC	CASSFGNEQFF
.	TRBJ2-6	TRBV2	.	TGTGCCAGCAGTGAGGACCCTGGGGCCAACGTCCTGACTTTC	CASSEDPGANVLTF
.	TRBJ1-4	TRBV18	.	TGTGCCAGCTCTCCCGCCCCGGGGGCTAATGAAAAACTGTTTTTT	CASSPAPGANEKLFF
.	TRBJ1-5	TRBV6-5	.	TGTGCCAGCAGCCAGGGGCAGGCTCAGCCCCAGCATTTT	CASSQGQAQPQHF
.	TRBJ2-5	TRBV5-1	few	TGCGCCAGCAGCTTGTTAGACGAACACCTCCAAGAGACCCAGTACTTC	CASSLLDEHLQETQYF
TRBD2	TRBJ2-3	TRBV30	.	TGTGCCTGGACGACTAGCGGGGGCTACACAGATACGCAGTATTTT	CAWTTSGGYTDTQYF
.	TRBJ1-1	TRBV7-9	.	TGTGCCAGCAGCTTAACGGGGCCTGGGGGCACTGAAGCTTTCTTT	CASSLTGPGGTEAFF
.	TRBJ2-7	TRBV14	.	TGTGCCAGCAGCCAATACGCTGCGGGGGAGCAGTACTTC	CASSQYAAGEQYF
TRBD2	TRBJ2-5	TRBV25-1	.	TGTGCCAGCTCCATCCGGGAGACTAGCGGGGGTTCCCAAGAGACCCAGTACTTC	CASSIRETSGGSQETQYF
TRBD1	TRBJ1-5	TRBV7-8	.	TGTGCCAGCAGCAGGTACAGGGGGCTGGGCAATCAGCCCCAGCATTTT	CASSRYRGLGNQPQHF